This entry concerns a single T cell receptor beta chain. What it binds is not known. V was cut by 7 bases and J by 5 bases, with 11 bases left in between. Germline values: CDR1 SNHLY, CDR2 FYNNEI. This CDR3 region has 12 residues. Libraries were prepared by immunoSEQ multiplex PCR; TCRdb keeps only in-frame clonotypes and omits some of them. This sample yields approximately 100,000 clones, of which roughly 93% are seen a single time; 0.46% belongs to the top ten. This record comes from a study of Tregs in tolerant kidney transplant recipients. At the level of the study: The nonmyeloablative bone marrow transplants came from related graft donors, with transient mixed chimerism.

Notes on the study in general: This study did not directly address biological reproducibility. Validation in larger populations is needed because few patients were studied.

Unstimulated Tregs (CD4+CD25+CD127-) and CD4+CD25- non-Tregs were sorted from PBMCs. V usage is TRBV2 and J usage is TRBJ1-2, with a possible D match to TRBD1 (6 bases). The TCR was taken from a human donor who received a combined kidney and bone marrow transplant. Sequenced here: CD4+ T cells from blood, sampled before the transplant. Written as DNA, the CDR3 is TGTGCCAGCACCAGGGACATTTATGGCTACACCTTC. Its translation: CASTRDIYGYTF.